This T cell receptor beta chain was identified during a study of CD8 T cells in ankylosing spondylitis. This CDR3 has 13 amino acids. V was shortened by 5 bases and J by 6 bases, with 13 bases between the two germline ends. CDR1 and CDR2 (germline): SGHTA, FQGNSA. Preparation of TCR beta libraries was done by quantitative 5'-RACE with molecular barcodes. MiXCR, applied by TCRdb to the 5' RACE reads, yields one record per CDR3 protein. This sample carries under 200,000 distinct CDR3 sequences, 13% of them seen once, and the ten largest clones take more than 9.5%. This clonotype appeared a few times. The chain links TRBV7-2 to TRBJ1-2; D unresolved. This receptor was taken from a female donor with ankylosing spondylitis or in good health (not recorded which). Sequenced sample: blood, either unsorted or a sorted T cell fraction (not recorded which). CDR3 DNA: TGTGCCAGCAGCCCCACGCCCAGTCATGGCTACACCTTC. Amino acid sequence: CASSPTPSHGYTF. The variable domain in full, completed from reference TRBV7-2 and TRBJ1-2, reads GAGVSQSPSNKVTEKGKDVELRCDPISGHTALYWYRQSLGQGLEFLIYFQGNSAPDKSGLPSDRFSAERTGGSVSTLTIQRTQQEDSAVYLCASSPTPSHGYTFGSGTRLTVV.